This T cell receptor (beta chain) originates from a study of beta chain features in type 1 diabetes. Findings and caveats of the study: In cDNA sequencing, cells with high TCR expression could be over-represented. PCR might preferentially amplify shorter templates, equally in patients and controls.

Central memory, naive, regulatory and stem cell-like memory CD4+ cells were sorted by CD45RO/CCR7/CD25/CD127/CD95/CD27. From germline, CDR1 is SQVTM and CDR2 ANQGSEA. The CDR3 is 14 residues long. The V and J ends lost 4 bases and 5 bases, in that order; junction bases with no gene match: 6. This clone was counted between two and nine times. The antigen is unknown. Investigators reverse transcribed all isolated RNA, so they sequenced expressed TCRB transcripts. Some clones are missing from TCRdb's copy, which holds only in-frame ones; the method was immunoSEQ multiplex PCR. This table holds 300,000 to 400,000 clones, approximately 10% found once.

The material sequenced was naive CD4+ T cells from blood. The chain combines TRBV29-1 with TRBJ2-4; 9 nucleotides match TRBD2. This TCR derives from a woman aged 25 to 39 in good health. CDR3 coding DNA: TGCAGCGTTGCCCCAACTAGCGGGCAAAACATTCAGTACTTC. Amino acids: CSVAPTSGQNIQYF.